Below are 24 T cell receptor beta chains sequenced from a single sample in a study of T cell responses to AZD1222 COVID-19 vaccine. Produced via immunoSEQ multiplex PCR; TCRdb's table is partial and in-frame only. This sample has about 53,000 clones, with about four fifths found just once. The specimen was peripheral blood, collected on day 0 of AZD1222 vaccination. These receptors came from an adult in good health.

The V and J genes are TRBV28 and TRBJ1-2; D unclear. Germline V gene data show CDR1 as MDHEN and CDR2 as SYDVKM. Trimming pared 8 bases from V and 10 bases from J, leaving 23 bases between. This CDR3 has 14 residues. CDR3 in DNA: TGTGCCAGCCCTGCCCCGTTGACCCTAAATGACTACACCTTC. Translating it yields CASPAPLTLNDYTF.

This clone has just one count. Written as DNA, the CDR3 is TGCGCCAGCAGCCAAGCTCCACTAGCGTCGAACACCGGGGAGCTGTTTTTT. Protein product: CASSQAPLASNTGELFF. The V call is TRBV4-1, the J call TRBJ2-2; TRBD2 matches 7 bases. The CDR3 is 17 amino acids. J gave up 0 bases and V 1 base, and 5 bases lay outside the gene matches. The germline V gene has CDR1 MGHRA and CDR2 YSYEKL.

The V call is TRBV29-1, the J call TRBJ2-5; 10 bases fit TRBD2. With V trimmed by 3 bases and J by 4 bases, 8 bases remained unmatched. This CDR3 is built from 15 residues. Germline assignment: CDR1 SQVTM and CDR2 ANQGSEA. The CDR3 sequence: CSVEVGAGGRETQYF. CDR3 sequence (DNA): TGCAGCGTTGAGGTTGGAGCGGGAGGGCGAGAGACCCAGTACTTC.

This sequence joins TRBV6-2 or TRBV6-3 and TRBJ1-1, with TRBD1 matching 10 bases. Per the germline V gene, CDR1 is MNHEY and CDR2 is SVGEGT. This CDR3 region has 15 residues. J gave up 4 bases and V 4 bases, and 6 bases lay outside the gene matches. CDR3: CASSSAGTGATEAFF. DNA for the CDR3: TGTGCCAGCAGTTCCGCTGGGACAGGGGCCACTGAAGCTTTCTTT.

V usage is TRBV5-4 and J usage is TRBJ2-1; 9 positions agree with TRBD2. This CDR3 comprises 15 residues. V trimming: 3 bases; J trimming: 5 bases; junction bases outside the gene matches: 6. Germline V lookup: CDR1 SGHNT, CDR2 YYREEE (reference sequence). In DNA, the CDR3 is TGTGCCAGCAGCTCTGTGACTAGCGGTAACAATGAGCAGTTCTTC. This translates into CASSSVTSGNNEQFF.

The J gene is TRBJ1-3, the V gene TRBV30, with D tentatively TRBD1 (6 bases). Germline V gives CDR1 GTSNPN, CDR2 SVGIG (reference sequence). CDR3 length: 13 residues. V lost 4 bases, J lost 2 bases, and 9 bases lay in between. In DNA form, the CDR3 reads TGTGCCTGGAACAGGGTGCCTGGAAACACCATATATTTT. As protein: CAWNRVPGNTIYF. Based on the CDR3 plus reference TRBV30 and TRBJ1-3, the full variable domain is SQTIHQWPATLVQPVGSPLSLECTVEGTSNPNLYWYRQAAGRGLQLLFYSVGIGQISSEVPQNLSASRPQDRQFILSSKKLLLSDSGFYLCAWNRVPGNTIYFGEGSWLTVV.

The chain joins TRBV7-3 to TRBJ1-1; D may be TRBD1 (6 bases). Germline CDR1 reads SGHTA; CDR2 reads FQGTGA. The CDR3 is 14 residues long. Trimming left V 6 bases short and J 1 base short, with 12 bases between. The CDR3 nucleotides are TGTGCCAGCAGGGCAGGGGTGGAGAACACTGAAGCTTTCTTT. Protein product: CASRAGVENTEAFF. Supplemented by reference TRBV7-3 and TRBJ1-1, the full variable domain reads GAGVSQTPSNKVTEKGKYVELRCDPISGHTALYWYRQSLGQGPEFLIYFQGTGAADDSGLPNDRFFAVRPEGSVSTLKIQRTERGDSAVYLCASRAGVENTEAFFGQGTRLTVV.

The chain has TRBV28 and TRBJ2-1, with D hard to call. The CDR3 is 16 residues long. The germline CDR1 and CDR2 sequences are MDHEN and SYDVKM. V shed 7 bases and J shed 0 bases, with 16 bases lying between them. This CDR3 is CASTKWAISSYNEQFF. The CDR3, as DNA: TGTGCCAGCACTAAATGGGCGATTAGCTCCTACAATGAGCAGTTCTTC.

The J gene is TRBJ1-1, the V gene TRBV19; D gene ambiguous. The CDR3 contains 15 residues. Germline CDR1 is LNHDA and CDR2 is SQIVND (reference sequence). The germline V and J ends were trimmed by 0 bases and 4 bases, with 12 bases remaining between them. The CDR3 region is CASSIDQIGGTEAFF. The CDR3, as DNA: TGTGCCAGTAGTATAGATCAAATAGGAGGCACTGAAGCTTTCTTT.

The chain uses TRBV7-6 and TRBJ2-1; D uncertain. Germline CDR1 and CDR2: SGHVS and FNYEAQ. CDR3 size: 13 residues. Trimming shortened V by 1 base and J by 10 bases, and 11 bases separated the two germline ends. The CDR3 sequence: CASSLGGEEEQFF. The CDR3 coding sequence is TGTGCCAGCAGCTTAGGTGGGGAAGAGGAGCAGTTCTTC.

The chain is built from TRBV27 and TRBJ1-4, with D unclear. V was pared by 5 bases and J by 2 bases, with 15 bases between. The CDR3 totals 16 residues. The germline V gene has CDR1 MNHEY and CDR2 SMNVEV (reference sequence). Here the CDR3 reads CASSPQPRPTNEKLFF. CDR3 coding DNA: TGTGCCAGCAGTCCCCAACCCAGGCCTACTAATGAAAAACTGTTTTTT.

The chain carries TRBV19 and TRBJ1-1; tentatively, D is TRBD1 (5 bases). There are 16 residues in the CDR3. V lost 4 bases and J lost 1, with 16 bases in between. Germline lookup yields CDR1 LNHDA and CDR2 SQIVND (reference sequence). CDR3 bases: TGTGCCAGTAGTACCGTACGGGGCCAACCGAACACTGAAGCTTTCTTT. Translation: CASSTVRGQPNTEAFF.

This chain uses TRBV6-2 or TRBV6-3 with TRBJ2-2, with unresolved D. The length of the CDR3 is 15 residues. CDR1 and CDR2 from the germline V gene are MNHEY and SVGEGT. The V end was cut by 3 bases, the J end by 4 bases, with 12 bases between. The CDR3 loop is CASSYSPALTGELFF. The CDR3 DNA sequence: TGTGCCAGCAGTTATTCCCCAGCCCTCACCGGGGAGCTGTTTTTT.

This CDR3 reads CATSRESPQYSGNTIYF. CDR3 sequence (DNA): TGTGCCACCAGCAGAGAGTCCCCCCAATACTCTGGAAACACCATATATTTT. The chain recombines TRBV15 with TRBJ1-3; D is uncertain. V was shortened by 0 bases and J by 0 bases, with 12 bases between the two germline ends. Per germline, CDR1 LNHNV and CDR2 YYDKDF (reference sequence). This CDR3 contains 17 residues.

The chain combines TRBV7-9 with TRBJ1-5, with D perhaps matching TRBD1 (5 bases). V was pared by 5 bases and J by 2 bases, with 13 bases between. Germline V gene data show CDR1 as SEHNR and CDR2 as FQNEAQ (reference sequence). CDR3 size: 15 residues. The CDR3 sequence: CASSLSQGGNQPQHF. CDR3 coding DNA: TGTGCCAGCAGCCTCTCGCAGGGTGGCAATCAGCCCCAGCATTTT.

The CDR3 here is CASSYTNEKLFF. Here the CDR3 DNA reads TGTGCCAGCAGTTACACGAATGAAAAACTGTTTTTT. The chain carries TRBV6-5 and TRBJ1-4, with D uncertain. V was trimmed by 2 bases and J by 5 bases, leaving 3 bases between them. The CDR3 consists of 12 residues. Germline V gene sequence: CDR1 MNHEY, CDR2 SVGAGI.

The genes are TRBV5-1 and TRBJ2-1, with 7 bases matching TRBD2. This CDR3 contains 15 residues. The trim removed 0 bases at V and 5 bases at J, leaving 5 bases unmatched. The germline V gene encodes CDR1 SGHRS and CDR2 YFSETQ. CDR3 residues: CASSLGPSGDNEQFF. CDR3 nucleotides: TGCGCCAGCAGCTTGGGCCCTAGCGGAGACAATGAGCAGTTCTTC.

V usage is TRBV5-8 and J usage is TRBJ1-1; D unclear. CDR1 is SGHTS and CDR2 is YDEGEE in the germline V gene. CDR3 length equals 13 residues. V gave up 0 bases and J gave up 8 bases, with 11 bases separating them. In nucleotides, the CDR3 is TGTGCCAGCAGCTTGGCGCAGCGTAGGGAAGCTTTCTTT. Amino acids: CASSLAQRREAFF. Combining the CDR3 with reference TRBV5-8 and TRBJ1-1 gives the whole variable domain EAGVTQSPTHLIKTRGQQATLRCSPISGHTSVYWYQQALGLGLQFLLWYDEGEERNRGNFPPRFSGRQFPNYSSELNVNALELEDSALYLCASSLAQRREAFFGQGTRLTVV.

The chain employs TRBV7-2 and TRBJ1-3; a weak D match, TRBD1 (5 bases). The ends were cut back, 4 bases at V and 2 bases at J, with 12 bases in the middle. The CDR3 has 15 amino acids. CDR1 and CDR2 from the germline V gene are SGHTA and FQGNSA. The CDR3 sequence: CASSSSGITGNTIYF. The CDR3 DNA reads TGTGCCAGCAGCTCATCAGGGATAACTGGAAACACCATATATTTT.

The CDR3 region is CASSLSGVLYSGANVLTF. CDR3 coding DNA: TGTGCCAGCAGTTTATCGGGGGTTCTCTACTCTGGGGCCAACGTCCTGACTTTC. This chain uses TRBV27 with TRBJ2-6; D may be TRBD1 or TRBD2 (5 bases each). V was trimmed by 0 bases and J by 0 bases, leaving 12 bases between them. This CDR3 has 18 amino acids. Germline CDR1 reads MNHEY; CDR2 reads SMNVEV (reference sequence). Full variable domain (outside the CDR3, taken from reference TRBV27 and TRBJ2-6): EAQVTQNPRYLITVTGKKLTVTCSQNMNHEYMSWYRQDPGLGLRQIYYSMNVEVTDKGDVPEGYKVSRKEKRNFPLILESPSPNQTSLYFCASSLSGVLYSGANVLTFGAGSRLTVL.

The J gene is TRBJ1-1, the V gene TRBV27; no clear D gene. V lost 4 bases and J lost 4, with 10 bases in between. The CDR3 contains 13 residues. In germline, CDR1 is MNHEY, CDR2 SMNVEV (reference sequence). The CDR3 loop is CASSSPLGTEAFF. The CDR3 bases are TGTGCCAGCAGTTCCCCCCTAGGCACTGAAGCTTTCTTT.

The V call is TRBV11-2, the J call TRBJ1-2; perhaps TRBD1 as D (5 bases). The germline CDR1 and CDR2 sequences are SGHAT and FQNNGV. The V gene lost 4 bases and the J gene lost 1 base, with 13 bases spanning the gap. The CDR3 is made up of 15 amino acids. The CDR3 DNA reads as TGTGCCAGCAGCTCGATAAGGACACTTAACTATGGCTACACCTTC. Translated, it gives CASSSIRTLNYGYTF.

Points on this clone: A read error may account for a junction end that differs from germline. The genes are TRBV6-2 or TRBV6-3 and TRBJ2-7; tentatively, D is TRBD1 (5 bases). Germline V CDR1 and CDR2: MNHEY, SVGEGT. The CDR3 loop spans 14 amino acids. CDR3 nucleotides: TGTGCCAGCAGGTACTACAGGAGCTCCTACGAGCAGTACTTC. Protein sequence: CASRYYRSSYEQYF.

The chain uses TRBV5-1 and TRBJ2-3; 13 bases line up with TRBD2. The CDR3 is made up of 18 amino acids. J lost 3 bases, V lost 4 bases, and 11 bases had no gene match. Germline V gene data show CDR1 as SGHRS and CDR2 as YFSETQ. For the CDR3, the DNA is TGCGCCAGCAGCGTAGGATGGACTAGCGGGAGTTTAACAGATACGCAGTATTTT. Its protein is CASSVGWTSGSLTDTQYF.